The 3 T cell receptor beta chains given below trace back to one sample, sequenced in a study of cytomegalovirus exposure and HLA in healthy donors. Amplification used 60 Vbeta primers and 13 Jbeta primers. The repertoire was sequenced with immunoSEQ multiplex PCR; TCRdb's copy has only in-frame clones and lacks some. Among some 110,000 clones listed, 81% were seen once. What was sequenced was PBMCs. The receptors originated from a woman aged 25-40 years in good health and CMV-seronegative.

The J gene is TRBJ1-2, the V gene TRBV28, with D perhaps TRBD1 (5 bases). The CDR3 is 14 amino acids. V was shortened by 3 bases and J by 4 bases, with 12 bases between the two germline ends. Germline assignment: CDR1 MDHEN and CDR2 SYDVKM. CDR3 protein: CASSLGGGGYGYTF. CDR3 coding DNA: TGTGCCAGCAGTTTGGGGGGGGGTGGCTATGGCTACACCTTC.

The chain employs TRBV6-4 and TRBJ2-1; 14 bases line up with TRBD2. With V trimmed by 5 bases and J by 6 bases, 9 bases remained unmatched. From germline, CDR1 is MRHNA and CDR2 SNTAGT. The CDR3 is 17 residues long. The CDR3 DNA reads TGTGCCAGCAGTATCGGGACTAGCGGGAGTTCGCTCAATGAGCAGTTCTTC. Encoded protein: CASSIGTSGSSLNEQFF.

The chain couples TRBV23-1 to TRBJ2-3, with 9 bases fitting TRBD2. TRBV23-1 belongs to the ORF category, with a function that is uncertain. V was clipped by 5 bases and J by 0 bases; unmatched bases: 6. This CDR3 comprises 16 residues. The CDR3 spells CASSDPGLASTDTQYF. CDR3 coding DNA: TGCGCCAGCAGTGACCCGGGACTAGCTAGCACAGATACGCAGTATTTT.